The T cell receptor (beta chain) described here comes from a study of blood T cell repertoires in COVID-19. Study summary: Acute and convalescent COVID-19 specimens originated in the United States, Italy and Spain.

Germline CDR1 is LGHNT and CDR2 is FRNRAP. The CDR3 totals 14 residues. V was clipped by 2 bases and J by 11 bases; unmatched bases: 5. A Seattle source enrolled patients during active infection and followed them longitudinally. Source study methods: Cell counts per sample came from amplifying reference gene primers. Libraries were prepared by immunoSEQ multiplex PCR; TCRdb keeps only in-frame clonotypes and omits some of them. For V, J and clone size, that table is used; D and trimming come from the DNA. The repertoire includes 200,000 to 250,000 clones, roughly 80% of them detected once, and 7.5% to 9% sits in the top ten.

The TCR comes from a woman older than 75 with COVID-19, enrolled during active disease. The sample taken for sequencing was peripheral blood. The rearrangement uses TRBV12-5 and TRBJ1-6; 8 nucleotides match TRBD1. CDR3 bases: TGTGCTAGTGGTTTGTCCACAGGGGGTGCACCCCTCCACTTT. Residues: CASGLSTGGAPLHF.